These 21 T cell receptor beta chains originate from one sample sequenced in a study of PD-L1 blockade in urothelial cancer. Using immunoSEQ multiplex PCR, the repertoire was profiled, and TCRdb retains in-frame clones only, with some absent. The sample shows around 45,000 clones, 80% to 85% of them seen only once. Stated time point: pretreatment peripheral blood. The sequencing here drew on PBMCs, taken around atezolizumab (anti-PD-L1) treatment. All receptors derive from a man aged 45-65 years with urothelial cancer.

Only a few counts were recorded for this clone. V and J are TRBV2 and TRBJ2-1; 10 nucleotides agree with TRBD2. V lost 5 bases and J lost 0; bases outside the gene matches: 4. The germline CDR1 and CDR2 sequences are SNHLY and FYNNEI. The CDR3 has 16 residues. DNA of the CDR3: TGTGCCAGCAGTCACCCTAGCGGGAGCTCCTACAATGAGCAGTTCTTC. Translated: CASSHPSGSSYNEQFF. Complete variable domain (other parts from reference TRBV2 and TRBJ2-1): EPEVTQTPSHQVTQMGQEVILRCVPISNHLYFYWYRQILGQKVEFLVSFYNNEISEKSEIFDDQFSVERPDGSNFTLKIRSTKLEDSAMYFCASSHPSGSSYNEQFFGPGTRLTVL.

This sequence joins TRBV27 and TRBJ2-7; D remains unclear. Germline V lookup: CDR1 MNHEY, CDR2 SMNVEV (reference sequence). The V end lost 3 bases, the J end lost 3 bases, and 12 bases lay between the germline ends. This CDR3 region has 14 residues. Here the CDR3 reads CASSFRSDGYEQYF. For the CDR3, the DNA is TGTGCCAGCAGTTTTAGGAGCGACGGCTACGAGCAGTACTTC.

This sequence joins TRBV28 and TRBJ2-2; TRBD2 agrees at 8 bases. CDR1 MDHEN and CDR2 SYDVKM come from the germline V gene. The CDR3 spans 15 residues. Trimming at V came to 8 bases and at J to 6 bases, leaving 11 bases not matched to a gene. CDR3 amino acids: CASRTGGASPGELFF. The CDR3 coding sequence is TGTGCCAGCCGTACGGGGGGGGCAAGCCCCGGGGAGCTGTTTTTT.

This clone turned up a few times. The J gene is TRBJ1-1, the V gene TRBV10-1, with 7 bases fitting TRBD1. From germline, CDR1 is WNHNN and CDR2 SYGVQD (reference sequence). The CDR3 contains 14 residues. The V segment lost 6 bases and the J segment 2 bases; nucleotides outside the gene matches: 6. The chain's CDR3 is CASREGQQNTEAFF. Written as DNA, the CDR3 is TGCGCCAGCAGAGAGGGACAGCAAAACACTGAAGCTTTCTTT.

This sequence joins TRBV27 and TRBJ2-1, with D perhaps TRBD1 (6 bases). Trimming removed 5 bases at V and 7 bases at J, with 15 bases between. The CDR3 spans 14 residues. Germline CDR1 reads MNHEY; CDR2 reads SMNVEV (reference sequence). The CDR3 nucleotides are TGTGCCAGCAGTCCCCCCAACAGGGCGAATGAGCAGTTCTTC. Protein product: CASSPPNRANEQFF.

The chain's CDR3 is CASSGAGGILYEQYF. As DNA, the CDR3 is TGTGCCAGCTCAGGCGCCGGCGGGATACTCTACGAGCAGTACTTC. The chain employs TRBV18 and TRBJ2-7; tentative D call: TRBD2 (6 bases). The CDR3 covers 15 residues. Trimming took off 5 bases at V and 3 bases at J, with 17 bases between the two ends. Germline V gives CDR1 KGHSH, CDR2 LQKENI.

The genes are TRBV5-1 and TRBJ1-1, with 8 nucleotides matching TRBD1. This CDR3 has 14 residues. In germline, CDR1 is SGHRS, CDR2 YFSETQ. V lost 6 bases to trimming and J lost 2 bases; unmatched junction nucleotides: 6. The CDR3 spells CASTRTGTNTEAFF. CDR3 in DNA: TGCGCCAGCACCAGGACAGGGACCAACACTGAAGCTTTCTTT.

The J gene is TRBJ1-3, the V gene TRBV28, with D maybe TRBD1 (5 bases). This CDR3 has 16 amino acids. Trimming cost V 7 bases and J 0 bases, with 16 bases left between them. Per germline, CDR1 MDHEN and CDR2 SYDVKM. Written as DNA, the CDR3 is TGTGCCAGCATCTCCCGTGGCCAGGGCTCTGGAAACACCATATATTTT. Translated: CASISRGQGSGNTIYF.

CDR3 DNA: TGTGCCAGCAGGCTGGGACAGTACACAGATACGCAGTATTTT. Residues: CASRLGQYTDTQYF. The chain combines TRBV27 with TRBJ2-3, with 7 bases lining up with TRBD1. CDR3 size: 14 residues. Trimming cost V 6 bases and J 2 bases; bases outside gene matches: 5. Germline-derived CDR1 and CDR2 are MNHEY and SMNVEV (reference sequence).

The chain employs TRBV4-1 and TRBJ1-2; 8 bases are shared with TRBD1. V lost 1 base, J lost 7 bases, and 14 bases stayed unmatched. The germline V gene encodes CDR1 MGHRA and CDR2 YSYEKL. CDR3 length: 17 residues. Here the CDR3 reads CASSQGGQGAVSGGYTF. Written as DNA, the CDR3 is TGCGCCAGCAGCCAAGGAGGGCAGGGGGCGGTTTCTGGTGGCTACACCTTC.

The rearrangement joins TRBV27 to TRBJ2-1, with 9 bases matching TRBD1. Trimming took 6 bases from V and 6 from J; bases not matched to a gene: 9. Germline V gene lookup returns CDR1 MNHEY and CDR2 SMNVEV (reference sequence). There are 15 residues in the CDR3. The CDR3 spells CASRLTGGAGNEQFF. The CDR3 DNA follows: TGTGCCAGCAGATTAACAGGGGGCGCCGGCAATGAGCAGTTCTTC.

CDR3 DNA sequence: TGTGCCAGCACTGTTTACAATGAGCAGTTCTTC. This translates into CASTVYNEQFF. The V and J genes are TRBV6-6 and TRBJ2-1; D unresolved. Germline V lookup: CDR1 MNHNY, CDR2 SVGAGI (reference sequence). The V and J ends lost 7 bases and 4 bases respectively, with 5 bases between them. The CDR3 is made up of 11 amino acids.

The chain couples TRBV6-5 to TRBJ1-2; D might be TRBD1 (6 bases). Germline CDR1 MNHEY, CDR2 SVGAGI. The CDR3 has 13 amino acids. Trimming removed 6 bases from V and 7 bases from J, with 15 bases in between. CDR3 amino acids: CASRADSSRGYTF. DNA of the CDR3: TGTGCCAGCAGAGCGGACAGCTCGCGTGGCTACACCTTC.

This clone has only a few counts. The rearrangement uses TRBV4-1 and TRBJ2-7; TRBD2 is a possible D gene (5 bases). V lost 6 bases, J lost 4 bases, and 19 bases lay in between. Germline loops: CDR1 MGHRA, CDR2 YSYEKL. The length of the CDR3 is 15 residues. DNA for the CDR3: TGCGCCAGCAGTCACCCCGCCGAGGGAAGGTACGAGCAGTACTTC. Protein product: CASSHPAEGRYEQYF.

This clone was found a few times. The chain combines TRBV5-8 with TRBJ2-2; maybe TRBD2 (6 bases). The germline CDR1 and CDR2 sequences are SGHTS and YDEGEE. Trimming stripped 0 bases from V and 0 bases from J, with 15 bases between. The CDR3 extends over 18 amino acids. CDR3 DNA sequence: TGTGCCAGCAGCTTGGATGGCTGGCGGGGTTCGAACACCGGGGAGCTGTTTTTT. This codes for CASSLDGWRGSNTGELFF.

This CDR3 reads CATTNRGRHEKLFF. CDR3 sequence (DNA): TGTGCCACAACCAACAGGGGAAGGCATGAAAAACTGTTTTTT. The J gene is TRBJ1-4, the V gene TRBV6-5, with TRBD1 matching 7 bases. The J segment lost 6 bases and the V segment lost 10 bases, leaving 11 bases of the junction unmatched. The CDR3 consists of 14 residues. The germline V gene has CDR1 MNHEY and CDR2 SVGAGI.

The rearrangement uses TRBV2 and TRBJ1-2; no clear D gene. Germline CDR1 and CDR2: SNHLY and FYNNEI. Trimming pared 5 bases from V and 0 bases from J, leaving 7 bases between. CDR3 size: 13 residues. CDR3 sequence (DNA): TGTGCCAGCAGTTCGGGAGCTAACTATGGCTACACCTTC. It yields the protein CASSSGANYGYTF.

This clone has just a few counts. J is TRBJ1-2 and V is TRBV2; maybe TRBD1 (6 bases). With 3 bases removed from V and 0 bases from J, the gap between germline ends came to 14 bases. CDR1 and CDR2 from the germline V gene are SNHLY and FYNNEI. The CDR3 loop spans 16 amino acids. The DNA of the CDR3 is TGTGCCAGCAGTGACTTGAGGGGGACTACTAACTATGGCTACACCTTC. Its translation is CASSDLRGTTNYGYTF.

V is TRBV7-6 and J is TRBJ1-3, with unresolved D. This CDR3 contains 14 residues. Trimming removed 5 bases at V and 4 bases at J, with 12 bases between. Per germline, CDR1 SGHVS and CDR2 FNYEAQ. Here the CDR3 DNA reads TGTGCCAGCAGCGCCCCAGCGAAGGGAAACACCATATATTTT. Its translation is CASSAPAKGNTIYF.

The rearrangement uses TRBV12-5 and TRBJ1-2, with D maybe TRBD1 (6 bases). The germline V and J ends were trimmed by 5 bases and 5 bases, with 12 bases remaining between them. CDR1 and CDR2 from the germline V gene are LGHNT and FRNRAP. The CDR3 extends over 13 amino acids. The CDR3 sequence is CASGVQGLYGYTF. DNA for the CDR3: TGTGCTAGTGGTGTGCAGGGGCTATATGGCTACACCTTC.

As DNA, the CDR3 is TGTGCCAGCAGTTCCGACAGGGGGTTTCAGCCCCAGCATTTT. Protein: CASSSDRGFQPQHF. The chain is built from TRBV28 and TRBJ1-5; 9 bases align to TRBD1. CDR3 length: 14 amino acids. CDR1 is MDHEN, CDR2 SYDVKM, per germline. V was pared by 4 bases and J by 6 bases, with 4 bases of the junction left unmatched. The full variable domain, completed using reference TRBV28 and TRBJ1-5, is DVKVTQSSRYLVKRTGEKVFLECVQDMDHENMFWYRQDPGLGLRLIYFSYDVKMKEKGDIPEGYSVSREKKERFSLILESASTNQTSMYLCASSSDRGFQPQHFGDGTRLSIL.